The clone carrying this T cell receptor beta chain appeared once. Participants' reported clinical history set cohort assignment. The data belong to a study of blood T cell repertoires in COVID-19. Turning to the study itself: Nucleic acid was either cDNA or gDNA, and it came from T cells, B-cell-depleted T cells, or PBMCs.

Profiling relied on immunoSEQ multiplex PCR, and the TCRdb table lists in-frame clones only, not all of them. Altogether 400,000 to 550,000 clones are present, roughly 85% being singletons, with the ten largest covering just under 2%. V was clipped by 1 base and J by 6 bases; unmatched bases: 12. Germline V gene lookup returns CDR1 LNHNV and CDR2 YYDKDF (reference sequence). This CDR3 region has 17 residues. The J gene is TRBJ2-3, the V gene TRBV15; 8 positions match TRBD1. Sequenced material: PBMCs or T cells enriched from blood (not recorded which). The receptor's source is a woman under 30 with acute COVID-19. The CDR3 loop reads CATSRVRPGGAGDTQYF. The CDR3 DNA reads TGTGCCACCAGCAGAGTGCGTCCAGGGGGCGCAGGGGATACGCAGTATTTT. Together with reference TRBV15 and TRBJ2-3, the CDR3 gives the full variable domain: DAMVIQNPRYQVTQFGKPVTLSCSQTLNHNVMYWYQQKSSQAPKLLFHYYDKDFNNEADTPDNFQSRRPNTSFCFLDIRSPGLGDTAMYLCATSRVRPGGAGDTQYFGPGTRLTVL.